This T cell receptor (beta chain) comes out of a study of shared clonotypes between healthy human individuals. Study-wide background: A donor's plate count was three for CD4 naive and three for CD4 memory; CD8 naive had two and CD8 memory one. Overall study findings and caveats: Exclusively blood specimens were collected; tissue repertoires likely differ.

Several immunoSEQ 96-well plates shared each subset's DNA, each plate a replicate. TCRdb keeps only in-frame clones here, not all; method: immunoSEQ multiplex PCR. Counted here are about 1,800,000 clones, just under 95% occurring once; the ten biggest clones make up roughly 1.2%. Germline CDR1 SGDLS, CDR2 YYNGEE. Between the trimmed V and J ends, which lost 3 bases and 7 bases, there was a span of 10 bases. The CDR3 contains 13 residues. CD45RO-negative, CCR7-selected cells formed the naive CD8 fraction, which excluded terminally differentiated effector memory CD45RA+ cells. A note on this clone: Its antigen is unknown.

The receptor's source is a man between 18 and 29 years old in good health. Sequencing was performed on naive CD8+ T cells sorted from blood. This chain links TRBV9 with TRBJ2-2; D remains unclear. CDR3 amino acids: CASSANSHGELFF. CDR3 bases: TGTGCCAGCAGCGCCAACTCCCACGGGGAGCTGTTTTTT.